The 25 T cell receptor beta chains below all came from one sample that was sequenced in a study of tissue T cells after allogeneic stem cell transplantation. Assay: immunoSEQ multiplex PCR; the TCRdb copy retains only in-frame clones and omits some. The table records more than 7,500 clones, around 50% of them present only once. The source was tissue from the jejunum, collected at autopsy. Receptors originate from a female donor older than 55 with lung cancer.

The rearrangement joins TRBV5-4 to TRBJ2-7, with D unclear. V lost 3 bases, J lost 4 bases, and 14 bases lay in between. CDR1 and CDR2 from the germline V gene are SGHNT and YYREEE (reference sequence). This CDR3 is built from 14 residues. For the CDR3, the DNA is TGTGCCAGCAGCTCCATAATCGGTGGGTACGAGCAGTACTTC. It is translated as CASSSIIGGYEQYF.

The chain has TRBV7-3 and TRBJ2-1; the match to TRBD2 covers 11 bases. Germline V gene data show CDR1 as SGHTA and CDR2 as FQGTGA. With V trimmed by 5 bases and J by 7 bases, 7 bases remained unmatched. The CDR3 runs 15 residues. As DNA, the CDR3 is TGTGCCAGCAGCCTGACTAGCGGGACCCATAATGAGCAGTTCTTC. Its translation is CASSLTSGTHNEQFF.

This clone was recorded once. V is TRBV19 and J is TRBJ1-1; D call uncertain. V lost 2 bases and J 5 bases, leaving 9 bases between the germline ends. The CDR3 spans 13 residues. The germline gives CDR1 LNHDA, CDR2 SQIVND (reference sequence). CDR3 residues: CASSILTGTEAFF. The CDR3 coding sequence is TGTGCCAGTAGTATATTGACCGGGACTGAAGCTTTCTTT.

CDR3 DNA sequence: TGTGCCAGCTATCGCGGCGGAGCGAACACCGGGGAGCTGTTTTTT. It yields the protein CASYRGGANTGELFF. The J gene is TRBJ2-2, the V gene TRBV18; D not certain. This CDR3 comprises 15 residues. Germline values: CDR1 KGHSH, CDR2 LQKENI. The V end lost 7 bases, the J end lost 0 bases, and 12 bases lay between the germline ends.

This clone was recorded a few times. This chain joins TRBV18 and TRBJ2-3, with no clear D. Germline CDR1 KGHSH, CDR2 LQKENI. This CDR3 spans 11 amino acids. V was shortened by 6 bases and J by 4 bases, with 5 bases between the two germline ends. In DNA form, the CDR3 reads TGTGCCAGCTCTGAATCAGATACGCAGTATTTT. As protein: CASSESDTQYF.

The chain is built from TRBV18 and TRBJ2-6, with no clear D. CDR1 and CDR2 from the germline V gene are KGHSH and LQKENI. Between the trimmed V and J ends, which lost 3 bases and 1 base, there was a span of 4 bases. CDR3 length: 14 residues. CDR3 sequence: CASSPRSGANVLTF. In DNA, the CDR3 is TGTGCCAGCTCACCTAGGTCTGGGGCCAACGTCCTGACTTTC.

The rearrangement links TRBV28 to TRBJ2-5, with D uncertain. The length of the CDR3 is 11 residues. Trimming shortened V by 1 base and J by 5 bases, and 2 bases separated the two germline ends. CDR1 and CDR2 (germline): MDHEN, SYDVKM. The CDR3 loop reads CASSLSETQYF. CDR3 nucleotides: TGTGCCAGCAGTTTATCGGAGACCCAGTACTTC.

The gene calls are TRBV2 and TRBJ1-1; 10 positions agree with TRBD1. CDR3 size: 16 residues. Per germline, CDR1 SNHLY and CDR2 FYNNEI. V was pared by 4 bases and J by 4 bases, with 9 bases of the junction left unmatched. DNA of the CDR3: TGTGCCAGCAGTGCGGGGACAGGGGTAGGAAGCACTGAAGCTTTCTTT. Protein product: CASSAGTGVGSTEAFF.

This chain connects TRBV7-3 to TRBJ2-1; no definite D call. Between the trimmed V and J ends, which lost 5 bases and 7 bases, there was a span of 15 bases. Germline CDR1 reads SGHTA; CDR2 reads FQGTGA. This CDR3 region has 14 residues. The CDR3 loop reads CASSASHTSNEQFF. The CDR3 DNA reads TGTGCCAGCAGCGCTTCCCATACTTCTAATGAGCAGTTCTTC.

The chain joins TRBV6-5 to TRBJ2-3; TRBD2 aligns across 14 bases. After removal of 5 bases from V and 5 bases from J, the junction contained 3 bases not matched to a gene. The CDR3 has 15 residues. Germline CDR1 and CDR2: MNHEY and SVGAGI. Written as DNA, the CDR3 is TGTGCCAGCAGTATGACTAGCGGGGGGGGAGATACGCAGTATTTT. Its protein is CASSMTSGGGDTQYF.

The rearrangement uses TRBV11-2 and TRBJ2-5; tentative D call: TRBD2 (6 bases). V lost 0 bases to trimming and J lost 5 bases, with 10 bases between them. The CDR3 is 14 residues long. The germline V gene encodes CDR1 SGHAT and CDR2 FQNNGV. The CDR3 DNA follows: TGTGCCAGCAGCTTAGATCTTGGGAGGGAGACCCAGTACTTC. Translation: CASSLDLGRETQYF.

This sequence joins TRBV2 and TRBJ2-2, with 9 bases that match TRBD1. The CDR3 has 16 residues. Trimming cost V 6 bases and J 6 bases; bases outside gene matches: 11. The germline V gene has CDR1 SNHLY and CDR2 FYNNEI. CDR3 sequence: CASRTGTGYSSGELFF. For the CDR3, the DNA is TGTGCCAGCAGAACTGGGACAGGGTATAGCTCCGGGGAGCTGTTTTTT. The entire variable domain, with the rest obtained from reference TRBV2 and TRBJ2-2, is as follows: EPEVTQTPSHQVTQMGQEVILRCVPISNHLYFYWYRQILGQKVEFLVSFYNNEISEKSEIFDDQFSVERPDGSNFTLKIRSTKLEDSAMYFCASRTGTGYSSGELFFGEGSRLTVL.

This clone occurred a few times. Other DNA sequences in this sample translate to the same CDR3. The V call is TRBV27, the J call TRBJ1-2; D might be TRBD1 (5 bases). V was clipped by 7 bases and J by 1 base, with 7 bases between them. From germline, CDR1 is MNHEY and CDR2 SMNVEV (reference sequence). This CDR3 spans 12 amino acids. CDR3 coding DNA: TGTGCCAGCACGGGGGGTAACTATGGCTACACCTTC. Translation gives CASTGGNYGYTF.

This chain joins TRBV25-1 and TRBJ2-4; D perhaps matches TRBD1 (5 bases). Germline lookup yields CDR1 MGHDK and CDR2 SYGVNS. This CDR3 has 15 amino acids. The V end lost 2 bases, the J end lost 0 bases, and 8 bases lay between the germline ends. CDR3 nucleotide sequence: TGTGCCAGCAGTGAAGGACATGGAGCCAAAAACATTCAGTACTTC. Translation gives CASSEGHGAKNIQYF.

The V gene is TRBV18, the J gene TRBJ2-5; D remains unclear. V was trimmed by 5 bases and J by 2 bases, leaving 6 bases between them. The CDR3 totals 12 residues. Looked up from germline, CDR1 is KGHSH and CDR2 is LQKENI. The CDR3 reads CASSSFQETQYF. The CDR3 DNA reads TGTGCCAGCTCATCGTTTCAAGAGACCCAGTACTTC.

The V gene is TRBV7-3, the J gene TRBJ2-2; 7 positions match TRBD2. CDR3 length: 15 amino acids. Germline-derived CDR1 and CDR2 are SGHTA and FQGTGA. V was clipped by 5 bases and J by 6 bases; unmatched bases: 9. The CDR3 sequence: CASSPQGRVPGELFF. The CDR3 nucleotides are TGTGCCAGCAGCCCCCAAGGGAGGGTCCCCGGGGAGCTGTTTTTT.

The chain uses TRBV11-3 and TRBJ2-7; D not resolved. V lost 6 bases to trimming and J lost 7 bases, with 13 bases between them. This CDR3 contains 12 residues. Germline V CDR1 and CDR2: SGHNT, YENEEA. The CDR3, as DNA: TGTGCCAGCAGTCCCACGGTGGGAGAGCAGTACTTC. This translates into CASSPTVGEQYF.

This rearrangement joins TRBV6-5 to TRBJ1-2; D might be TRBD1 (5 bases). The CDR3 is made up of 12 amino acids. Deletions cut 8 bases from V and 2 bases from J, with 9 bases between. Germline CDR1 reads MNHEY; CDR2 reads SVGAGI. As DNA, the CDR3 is TGTGCCAGCGCTGCAGGGAACTATGGCTACACCTTC. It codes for CASAAGNYGYTF.

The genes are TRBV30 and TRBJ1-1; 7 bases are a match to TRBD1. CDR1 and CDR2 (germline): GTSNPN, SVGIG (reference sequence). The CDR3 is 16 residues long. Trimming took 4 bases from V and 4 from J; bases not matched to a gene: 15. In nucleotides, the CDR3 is TGTGCCTGGACATCACAAAGACGACAGGGAAGCACTGAAGCTTTCTTT. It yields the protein CAWTSQRRQGSTEAFF.

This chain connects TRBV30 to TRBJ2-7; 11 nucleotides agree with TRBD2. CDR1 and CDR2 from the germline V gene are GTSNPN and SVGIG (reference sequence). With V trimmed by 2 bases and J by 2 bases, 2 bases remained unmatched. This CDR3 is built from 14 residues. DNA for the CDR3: TGTGCCTGGAGTCCGGGACTAGCGGCCTACGAGCAGTACTTC. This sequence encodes CAWSPGLAAYEQYF.

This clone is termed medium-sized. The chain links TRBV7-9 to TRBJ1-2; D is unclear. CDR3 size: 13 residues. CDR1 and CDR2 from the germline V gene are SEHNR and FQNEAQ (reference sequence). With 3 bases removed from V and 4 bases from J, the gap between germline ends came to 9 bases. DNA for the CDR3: TGTGCCAGCAGCTTGACCGAACTCTATGGCTACACCTTC. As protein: CASSLTELYGYTF.

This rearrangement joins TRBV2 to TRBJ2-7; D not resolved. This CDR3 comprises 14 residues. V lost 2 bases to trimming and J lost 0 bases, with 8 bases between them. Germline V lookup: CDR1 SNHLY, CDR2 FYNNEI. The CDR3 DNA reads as TGTGCCAGCAGTGAACGGTCTACCTCCTACGAGCAGTACTTC. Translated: CASSERSTSYEQYF. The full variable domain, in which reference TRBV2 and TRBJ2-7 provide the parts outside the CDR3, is EPEVTQTPSHQVTQMGQEVILRCVPISNHLYFYWYRQILGQKVEFLVSFYNNEISEKSEIFDDQFSVERPDGSNFTLKIRSTKLEDSAMYFCASSERSTSYEQYFGPGTRLTVT.

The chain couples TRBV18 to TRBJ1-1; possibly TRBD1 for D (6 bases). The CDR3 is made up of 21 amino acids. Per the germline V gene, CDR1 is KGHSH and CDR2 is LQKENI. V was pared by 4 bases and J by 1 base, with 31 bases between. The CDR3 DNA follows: TGTGCCAGCTCACAGATTCGACAAAGGGGAAATCGGGGGCCATCGAACACTGAAGCTTTCTTT. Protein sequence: CASSQIRQRGNRGPSNTEAFF.

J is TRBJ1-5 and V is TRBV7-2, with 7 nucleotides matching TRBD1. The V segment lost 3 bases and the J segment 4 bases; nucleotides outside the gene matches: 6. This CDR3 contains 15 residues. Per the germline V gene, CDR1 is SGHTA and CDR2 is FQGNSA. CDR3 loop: CASSFQSGGNQPQHF. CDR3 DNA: TGTGCCAGCAGCTTTCAGTCAGGGGGGAATCAGCCCCAGCATTTT.

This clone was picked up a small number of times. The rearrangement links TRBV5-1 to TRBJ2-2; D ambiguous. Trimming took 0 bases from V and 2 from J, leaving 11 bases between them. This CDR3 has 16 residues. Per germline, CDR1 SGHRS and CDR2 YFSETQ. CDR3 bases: TGCGCCAGCAGCTTGGGGGCAGCTGTTAACACCGGGGAGCTGTTTTTT. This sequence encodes CASSLGAAVNTGELFF.